The rows below give T cell receptor beta chains drawn from one sample of a study of T cell responses to AZD1222 COVID-19 vaccine. Generated by immunoSEQ multiplex PCR, the TCRdb table keeps only in-frame clones and is missing some. This sample has roughly 80,000 clones, with 90% found just once. Sequenced material: peripheral blood, taken on day 0 of AZD1222 vaccination. Every receptor here comes from an adult in good health. The CDR3 runs from the conserved cysteine through the conserved F or W. D genes are given only for firm matches. Not every row has a clone size; where given, it reads once, few, many or a size class.

DNA: TGTGCCAGCAGCCCCACAGCAAGGGACCTCGGCTACACCTTC; CDR3: CASSPTARDLGYTF; J: TRBJ1-2; size: once; D: -; V: TRBV9
DNA: TGCAGCGTCGGACAGACGAACACTGAAGCTTTCTTT; CDR3: CSVGQTNTEAFF; J: TRBJ1-1; size: -; D: -; V: TRBV29-1
DNA: TGTGCCAGCAACCTGAATGAAAAACTGTTTTTT; CDR3: CASNLNEKLFF; J: TRBJ1-4; size: -; D: -; V: TRBV7-9
DNA: TGTGCCAGCAGTGAGGAATTGGGCACTGAAGCTTTCTTT; CDR3: CASSEELGTEAFF; J: TRBJ1-1; size: -; D: -; V: TRBV6-4
DNA: TGTGCCAGCAGGAGGACTTACGAGCAGTACTTC; CDR3: CASRRTYEQYF; J: TRBJ2-7; size: few; D: -; V: TRBV2
DNA: TGTGCCAGCAGTCTGTTAGATACGCAGTATTTT; CDR3: CASSLLDTQYF; J: TRBJ2-3; size: -; D: -; V: TRBV12-3/TRBV12-4
DNA: TGTGCCATCAGTAACTCACAGGGGCGCGACTATGGCTACACCTTC; CDR3: CAISNSQGRDYGYTF; J: TRBJ1-2; size: -; D: TRBD1; V: TRBV10-3
DNA: TGTGCCAGCAGCTTCGTATCAGGGGCGAACACTGAAGCTTTCTTT; CDR3: CASSFVSGANTEAFF; J: TRBJ1-1; size: few; D: -; V: TRBV7-2
DNA: TGTGCCAGCAGTTTTGGTAATCGTCGGGCGTCGGAGGGCTACACCTTC; CDR3: CASSFGNRRASEGYTF; J: TRBJ1-2; size: -; D: -; V: TRBV28
DNA: TGTGCCAGTAGTTCTCGGTGGTCTGAAGCTTTCTTT; CDR3: CASSSRWSEAFF; J: TRBJ1-1; size: -; D: -; V: TRBV19
DNA: TGTGCCAGCACCACCAACCAAGCGGGGGGTGGAGATACGCAGTATTTT; CDR3: CASTTNQAGGGDTQYF; J: TRBJ2-3; size: -; D: TRBD2; V: TRBV3-1/TRBV3-2
DNA: TGTGCCAGCAGCTTCGACGGGACCACAGGTCAGCCCCAGCATTTT; CDR3: CASSFDGTTGQPQHF; J: TRBJ1-5; size: -; D: -; V: TRBV7-2
DNA: TGTGCCAGCAGTTCGCAGGAAGAGACCCAGTACTTC; CDR3: CASSSQEETQYF; J: TRBJ2-5; size: -; D: -; V: TRBV28
DNA: TGTGCCAGCAGCTTAGGGGACAGCTCCTACGAGCAGTACTTC; CDR3: CASSLGDSSYEQYF; J: TRBJ2-7; size: -; D: TRBD1; V: TRBV7-2
DNA: TGCAGTGCTAGTCTGGGGTACTGGGGTTCACCCCTCCACTTT; CDR3: CSASLGYWGSPLHF; J: TRBJ1-6; size: -; D: -; V: TRBV20-1
DNA: TGTGCCAGCAGCCAAGTATCCAGGGACGATGAAGCTTTCTTT; CDR3: CASSQVSRDDEAFF; J: TRBJ1-1; size: -; D: -; V: TRBV3-1/TRBV3-2
DNA: TGCGCCAGCAGCTTACGTCCCAGGTCGAACACCGGGGAGCTGTTTTTT; CDR3: CASSLRPRSNTGELFF; J: TRBJ2-2; size: -; D: -; V: TRBV5-1
DNA: TGTGCCAGCAGCCCCCATGAGGCACGGGGGGCTGAAGCTTTCTTT; CDR3: CASSPHEARGAEAFF; J: TRBJ1-1; size: -; D: -; V: TRBV11-1
DNA: TGTGCCAGTGACAGCTCCGGATATAGCAATCAGCCCCAGCATTTT; CDR3: CASDSSGYSNQPQHF; J: TRBJ1-5; size: -; D: -; V: TRBV27
DNA: TGTGCCAGCAGCTTACCCCTGCCTAGACGGACTGGAAACACCATATATTTT; CDR3: CASSLPLPRRTGNTIYF; J: TRBJ1-3; size: -; D: -; V: TRBV7-9
DNA: TGTGCCAGCAGCTTATGGCAGGGTTTTCGCTACACCTTC; CDR3: CASSLWQGFRYTF; J: TRBJ1-2; size: once; D: -; V: TRBV7-3
DNA: TGTGCCAGCAGATGGGACAGGGAATCACCCCTCCACTTT; CDR3: CASRWDRESPLHF; J: TRBJ1-6; size: -; D: TRBD1; V: TRBV6-6
DNA: TGCGCCAGCAAGGGCCCAGGGGCAGCAGATACGCAGTATTTT; CDR3: CASKGPGAADTQYF; J: TRBJ2-3; size: -; D: -; V: TRBV5-1
DNA: TGTGCCAGCAGTTACTTTCCAGTTAACTATGGCTACACCTTC; CDR3: CASSYFPVNYGYTF; J: TRBJ1-2; size: -; D: -; V: TRBV6-6
DNA: TGTGCCAGCAGCGTAGAAAGCTCTGGAAACACCATATATTTT; CDR3: CASSVESSGNTIYF; J: TRBJ1-3; size: -; D: -; V: TRBV9
DNA: TGTGCTAGTGGTAAAGGACAGGGGGGGTTCGATGAGCAGTTCTTC; CDR3: CASGKGQGGFDEQFF; J: TRBJ2-1; size: -; D: TRBD1; V: TRBV12-5
DNA: TGCGCCAGCAGCTTGGCCAGGGGAGGTGAGCAGTTCTTC; CDR3: CASSLARGGEQFF; J: TRBJ2-1; size: -; D: -; V: TRBV5-1
DNA: TGCGCCAGCAGCTTCCTGGACAGTCCGTCCTACGAGCAGTACTTC; CDR3: CASSFLDSPSYEQYF; J: TRBJ2-7; size: -; D: -; V: TRBV5-1
DNA: TGTGCTGCGGCAGGACAGAATCAGCCCCAGCATTTT; CDR3: CAAAGQNQPQHF; J: TRBJ1-5; size: few; D: -; V: TRBV30
DNA: TGTGCCAGCAGCAAACGGTGGCTAGCGGGAGGGCCCCGGACTAGCACAGATACGCAGTATTTT; CDR3: CASSKRWLAGGPRTSTDTQYF; J: TRBJ2-3; size: -; D: -; V: TRBV21-1
DNA: TGTGCCAGCAGCTTAATACGTCCGGGGGCCTCTGAAGCTTTCTTT; CDR3: CASSLIRPGASEAFF; J: TRBJ1-1; size: -; D: -; V: TRBV7-2
DNA: TGTGCCAGCAGTCAGTTCACAGATACGCAGTATTTT; CDR3: CASSQFTDTQYF; J: TRBJ2-3; size: -; D: -; V: TRBV28
DNA: TGTGCCAGTAGTATTGAGGGGAGGAATCAGCCCCAGCATTTT; CDR3: CASSIEGRNQPQHF; J: TRBJ1-5; size: -; D: -; V: TRBV19
DNA: TGTGCCAGCAGCTTCCGGGACGCAGAGAACGAGCAGTACTTC; CDR3: CASSFRDAENEQYF; J: TRBJ2-7; size: once; D: -; V: TRBV5-4
DNA: TGTGCCAGCAGCCAAGTCAGGGGGGCCTATGGCTACACCTTC; CDR3: CASSQVRGAYGYTF; J: TRBJ1-2; size: -; D: TRBD1; V: TRBV14
DNA: TGTGCCAGCAGCTTGATTAGCGGGGTAACAGATACGCAGTATTTT; CDR3: CASSLISGVTDTQYF; J: TRBJ2-3; size: few; D: TRBD2; V: TRBV5-4
DNA: TGTGCCAGTAGTATAAATACTAACAGGCCAACTGAAGCTTTCTTT; CDR3: CASSINTNRPTEAFF; J: TRBJ1-1; size: -; D: -; V: TRBV19
DNA: TGTGCCAGCAGCGTGGAGGATCAGCCCCAGCATTTT; CDR3: CASSVEDQPQHF; J: TRBJ1-5; size: -; D: -; V: TRBV28
DNA: TGTGCCACCACCACGGGGGGTGAGGCTCTCCCCCAGGCCCAGCATTTT; CDR3: CATTTGGEALPQAQHF; J: TRBJ1-5; size: -; D: -; V: TRBV15
DNA: TGTGCCAGCTGCAGATCGGGACAGGCGACTGCCTACACCTTC; CDR3: CASCRSGQATAYTF; J: TRBJ1-2; size: -; D: TRBD1; V: TRBV27
DNA: TGTGCCAGCAGCATCCAAGCGGGAAGCACAGATACGCAGTATTTT; CDR3: CASSIQAGSTDTQYF; J: TRBJ2-3; size: -; D: TRBD2; V: TRBV7-2
DNA: TGTGCCAGCAGCCCAGACCTTCCAGATACGCAGTATTTT; CDR3: CASSPDLPDTQYF; J: TRBJ2-3; size: once; D: -; V: TRBV5-4
DNA: TGTGCCAGTAAACAGGGGGCTATAGAAGCTTTCTTT; CDR3: CASKQGAIEAFF; J: TRBJ1-1; size: -; D: TRBD1; V: TRBV2
DNA: TGTGCCACCAGTGAGACCCGGGATTCCTACGAGCAGTACTTC; CDR3: CATSETRDSYEQYF; J: TRBJ2-7; size: -; D: -; V: TRBV24-1
DNA: TGTGCCTGGAGTGCCCCGGGTGGGGGTTACGAGCAGTACTTC; CDR3: CAWSAPGGGYEQYF; J: TRBJ2-7; size: -; D: -; V: TRBV30
DNA: TGTGCCAGCAGCCGGGACAGGTCTTCCTACGAGCAGTACTTC; CDR3: CASSRDRSSYEQYF; J: TRBJ2-7; size: -; D: TRBD1; V: TRBV11-3
DNA: TGTGCCAGCAGCCAAGATAATACGGGGAGGGAGACCCAGTACTTC; CDR3: CASSQDNTGRETQYF; J: TRBJ2-5; size: -; D: -; V: TRBV3-1/TRBV3-2
DNA: TGTGCCAGCAGCTTTGATAGGGGGCAGCCCCAGCATTTT; CDR3: CASSFDRGQPQHF; J: TRBJ1-5; size: -; D: -; V: TRBV12-1